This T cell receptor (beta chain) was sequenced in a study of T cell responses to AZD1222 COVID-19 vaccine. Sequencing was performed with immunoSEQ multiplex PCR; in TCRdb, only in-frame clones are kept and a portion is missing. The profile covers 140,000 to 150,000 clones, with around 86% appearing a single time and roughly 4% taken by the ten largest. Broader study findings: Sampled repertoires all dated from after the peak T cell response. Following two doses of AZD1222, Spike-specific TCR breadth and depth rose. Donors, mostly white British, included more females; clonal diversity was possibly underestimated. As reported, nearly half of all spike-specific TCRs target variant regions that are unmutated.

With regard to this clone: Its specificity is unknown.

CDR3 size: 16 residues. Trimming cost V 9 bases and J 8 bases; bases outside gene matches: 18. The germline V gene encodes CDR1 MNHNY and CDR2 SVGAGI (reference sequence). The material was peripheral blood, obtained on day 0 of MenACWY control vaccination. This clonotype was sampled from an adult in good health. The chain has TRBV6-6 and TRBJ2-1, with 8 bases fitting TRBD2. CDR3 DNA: TGTGCCAGTTCCCCCCTTGGCGGGGGGCCAACGCATGAGCAGTTCTTC. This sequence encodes CASSPLGGGPTHEQFF.